This T cell receptor beta chain emerged from a study of blood T cells in healthy people across ages. Findings of the study overall: Nothing was known about donor CMV status, and this possibly confounded expanded clonotype changes.

Note on this clonotype: As yet, its antigen is unknown.

V was shortened by 6 bases and J by 5 bases, with 14 bases between the two germline ends. The CDR3 covers 14 residues. Germline V gives CDR1 MNHEY, CDR2 SVGAGI. Per sample, at least 5 micrograms of total RNA were extracted. Using a J-beta primer mix together with a sample-barcoded 5' primer, a second PCR was run for 7 to 11 cycles. All samples yielded 2.5 million or more CDR3-containing paired-end reads. TCRdb processed the 5' RACE reads anew with MiXCR; each CDR3 protein has one entry. The data show approximately 800,000 distinct CDR3 sequences, roughly 50% seen once. Sequenced: blood. V gene TRBV6-5 combines with J gene TRBJ1-5, with TRBD1 as a possible D gene (5 bases). The receptor's source is a man older than 75 in good health. The DNA of the CDR3 is TGTGCCAGCAGGGGGCAAATGACAGATCAGCCCCAGCATTTT. Translated, it gives CASRGQMTDQPQHF.